One and the same sample provided the 13 T cell receptor beta chains below, sequenced in a study of T-cell memory formation after mild COVID-19. TCRdb used MiXCR to reprocess the 5' RACE reads, holding one entry per CDR3 protein. The sample carries roughly 510,000 distinct CDR3 sequences, 17% recorded once. The sequenced sample was PBMCs or a T cell subset sorted from them (not recorded which). The receptors stem from an adult woman who had mild COVID-19 (a few samples of this study predate the infection). Cell type and time point are not known.

The chain combines TRBV15 with TRBJ1-4; D might be TRBD1 (5 bases). The CDR3 totals 15 residues. The V gene lost 3 bases and the J gene lost 6 bases, with 14 bases spanning the gap. Germline loops: CDR1 LNHNV, CDR2 YYDKDF (reference sequence). In nucleotides, the CDR3 is TGTGCCACCAGCAGGGGTGGAGGGGCTCATGAAAAACTGTTTTTT. Amino acid sequence: CATSRGGGAHEKLFF.

This clonotype was detected only a few times. The chain is built from TRBV12-3 or TRBV12-4 and TRBJ2-7; D possibly uses TRBD1 or TRBD2 (5 bases each). V was pared by 1 base and J by 3 bases, with 19 bases between. The CDR3 sequence is 17 residues long. DNA for the CDR3: TGTGCCAGCAGTTTAGGTCGGGGCCCGGGGTCGAACTACGAGCAGTACTTC. It specifies CASSLGRGPGSNYEQYF.

The chain recombines TRBV12-3 or TRBV12-4 with TRBJ2-7, with D possibly being TRBD2 (5 bases). The CDR3 loop spans 14 amino acids. V was shortened by 7 bases and J by 4 bases, with 17 bases between the two germline ends. The CDR3 nucleotides are TGTGCCAGCAAACCTACTAGATTGGGTTACGAGCAGTACTTC. Protein product: CASKPTRLGYEQYF.

This clonotype was found many times. V and J are TRBV12-3 or TRBV12-4 and TRBJ1-2; D remains ambiguous. Trimming stripped 6 bases from V and 5 bases from J, with 13 bases between. The CDR3 sequence is 13 residues long. CDR3: CASSLGRGYGYTF. The CDR3 DNA sequence: TGTGCCAGCAGCCTCGGACGGGGATATGGCTACACCTTC.

The chain carries TRBV5-1 and TRBJ2-7; 10 bases are a match to TRBD2. The J segment lost 3 bases and the V segment lost 1 base, leaving 4 bases of the junction unmatched. CDR3 size: 15 residues. The germline V gene encodes CDR1 SGHRS and CDR2 YFSETQ. CDR3 nucleotides: TGCGCCAGCAGCTTGAAATTAGCGGGGGGCTACGAGCAGTACTTC. This gives the protein CASSLKLAGGYEQYF.

The rearrangement uses TRBV5-1 and TRBJ2-4; the D gene is possibly TRBD2 (5 bases). V gave up 2 bases and J gave up 8 bases, with 11 bases separating them. CDR1 and CDR2 from the germline V gene are SGHRS and YFSETQ. This CDR3 region has 13 residues. The CDR3 here is CASSLRTGDIQYF. DNA for the CDR3: TGCGCCAGCAGCTTACGGACTGGAGACATTCAGTACTTC.

A few counts support this clonotype. This rearrangement joins TRBV5-1 to TRBJ1-1; 12 bases map to TRBD1. This CDR3 spans 14 amino acids. Germline CDR1 SGHRS, CDR2 YFSETQ. The J segment lost 3 bases and the V segment lost 4 bases, leaving 1 base of the junction unmatched. CDR3 coding DNA: TGCGCCAGCAGCCGGGACAGGGGGCACACTGAAGCTTTCTTT. Translation gives CASSRDRGHTEAFF.

DNA for the CDR3: TGTGCCAGCAGCAAATCCCGAGGCTCCTACAATGAGCAGTTCTTC. Its protein product is CASSKSRGSYNEQFF. The V gene is TRBV2, the J gene TRBJ2-1; D ambiguous. Deletions cut 6 bases from V and 0 bases from J, with 12 bases between. The CDR3 loop spans 15 amino acids. Germline CDR1 SNHLY, CDR2 FYNNEI.

This chain joins TRBV7-2 and TRBJ1-1; D gene ambiguous. The CDR3 totals 14 residues. The V end was cut by 5 bases, the J end by 1 base, with 11 bases between. Looked up from germline, CDR1 is SGHTA and CDR2 is FQGNSA. DNA of the CDR3: TGTGCCAGCAGCCGGGCCAGTGGGAACACTGAAGCTTTCTTT. Its translation is CASSRASGNTEAFF.

This clonotype was counted only a few times. The chain joins TRBV5-1 to TRBJ2-7; D not certain. The CDR3 extends over 13 amino acids. Between the trimmed V and J ends, which lost 0 bases and 3 bases, there was a span of 7 bases. Germline V gene data show CDR1 as SGHRS and CDR2 as YFSETQ. The CDR3 DNA reads TGCGCCAGCAGCTTGGGTAACGGCTACGAGCAGTACTTC. Protein: CASSLGNGYEQYF.

The table lists this clonotype with a few counts. The V call is TRBV9, the J call TRBJ1-1, with D hard to call. Trimming took 4 bases from V and 3 from J, leaving 13 bases between them. The germline V gene has CDR1 SGDLS and CDR2 YYNGEE. This CDR3 contains 14 residues. DNA of the CDR3: TGTGCCAGCAGCAGTAGATGGGCAGACACTGAAGCTTTCTTT. This gives the protein CASSSRWADTEAFF.

This clonotype has just a few counts. The J gene is TRBJ1-5, the V gene TRBV2, with D hard to call. Germline loops: CDR1 SNHLY, CDR2 FYNNEI. V was clipped by 4 bases and J by 2 bases, with 6 bases between them. This CDR3 is built from 13 residues. The CDR3 DNA is TGTGCCAGCAGTGTGGACGGCAATCAGCCCCAGCATTTT. Amino acid sequence: CASSVDGNQPQHF.

This sequence joins TRBV5-1 and TRBJ2-5; D might be TRBD2 (6 bases). The CDR3 extends over 14 amino acids. The V gene's germline CDR1 is SGHRS and CDR2 YFSETQ. The ends were cut back, 5 bases at V and 2 bases at J, with 13 bases in the middle. The CDR3 sequence is CASRTAGIQETQYF. CDR3 DNA sequence: TGCGCCAGCAGGACCGCGGGGATTCAAGAGACCCAGTACTTC.